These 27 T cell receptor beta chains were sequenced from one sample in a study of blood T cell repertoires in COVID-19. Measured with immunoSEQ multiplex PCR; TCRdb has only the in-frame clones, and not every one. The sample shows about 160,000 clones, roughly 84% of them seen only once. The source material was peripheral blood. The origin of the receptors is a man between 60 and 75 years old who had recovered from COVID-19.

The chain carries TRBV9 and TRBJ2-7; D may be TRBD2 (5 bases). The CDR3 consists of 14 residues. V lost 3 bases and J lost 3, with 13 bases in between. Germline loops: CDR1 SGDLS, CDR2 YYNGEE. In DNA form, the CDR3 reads TGTGCCAGCAGCGCATCCCCCGAGGGCTACGAGCAGTACTTC. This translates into CASSASPEGYEQYF.

The CDR3 coding sequence is TGTGCCACCAGTGATCCCTATAACTATGGCTACACCTTC. The encoded protein is CATSDPYNYGYTF. The chain carries TRBV24-1 and TRBJ1-2; D uncertain. CDR1 and CDR2 from the germline V gene are KGHDR and SFDVKD. V lost 3 bases and J lost 1, with 5 bases in between. This CDR3 region has 13 residues.

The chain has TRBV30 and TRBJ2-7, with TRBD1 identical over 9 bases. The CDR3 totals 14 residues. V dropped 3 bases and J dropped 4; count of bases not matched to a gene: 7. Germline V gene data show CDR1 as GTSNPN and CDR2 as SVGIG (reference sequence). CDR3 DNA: TGTGCCTGGAGCCCCGGGACAGGGACATACGAGCAGTACTTC. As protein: CAWSPGTGTYEQYF.

The CDR3 here is CASSREGSPNYGYTF. The CDR3 nucleotides read TGCGCCAGCAGCCGCGAGGGTAGCCCTAACTATGGCTACACCTTC. This chain links TRBV4-1 with TRBJ1-2; no reliable D call. Germline assignment: CDR1 MGHRA and CDR2 YSYEKL. The CDR3 loop spans 15 amino acids. V dropped 4 bases and J dropped 0 bases, with 12 bases sitting between them.

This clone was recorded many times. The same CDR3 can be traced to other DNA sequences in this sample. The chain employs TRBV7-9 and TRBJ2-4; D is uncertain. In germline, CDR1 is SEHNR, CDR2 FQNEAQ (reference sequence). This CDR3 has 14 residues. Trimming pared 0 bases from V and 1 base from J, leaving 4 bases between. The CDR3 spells CASSLAQAKNIQYF. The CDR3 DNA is TGTGCCAGCAGCTTAGCACAGGCCAAAAACATTCAGTACTTC. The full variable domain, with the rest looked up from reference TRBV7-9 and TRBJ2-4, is DTGVSQNPRHKITKRGQNVTFRCDPISEHNRLYWYRQTLGQGPEFLTYFQNEAQLEKSRLLSDRFSAERPKGSFSTLEIQRTEQGDSAMYLCASSLAQAKNIQYFGAGTRLSVL.

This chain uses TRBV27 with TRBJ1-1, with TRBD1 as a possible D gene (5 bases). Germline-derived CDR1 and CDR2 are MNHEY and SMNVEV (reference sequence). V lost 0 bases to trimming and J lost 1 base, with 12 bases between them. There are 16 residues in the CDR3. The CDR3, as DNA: TGTGCCAGCAGTTTATCGATGGGGGGATGGAACACTGAAGCTTTCTTT. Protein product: CASSLSMGGWNTEAFF.

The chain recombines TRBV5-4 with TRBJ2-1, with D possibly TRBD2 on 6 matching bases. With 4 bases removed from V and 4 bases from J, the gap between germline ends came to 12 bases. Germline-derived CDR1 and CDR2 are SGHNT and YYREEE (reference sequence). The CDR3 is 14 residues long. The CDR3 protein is CASSPGGDYNEQFF. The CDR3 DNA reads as TGTGCCAGCAGCCCCGGAGGGGATTACAATGAGCAGTTCTTC.

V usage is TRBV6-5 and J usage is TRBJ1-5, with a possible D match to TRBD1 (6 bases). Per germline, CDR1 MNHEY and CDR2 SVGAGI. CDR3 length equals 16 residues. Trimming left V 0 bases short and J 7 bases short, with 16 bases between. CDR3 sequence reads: CASSYSGDIGVQPQHF. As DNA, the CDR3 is TGTGCCAGCAGTTACTCCGGGGACATCGGGGTGCAGCCCCAGCATTTT.

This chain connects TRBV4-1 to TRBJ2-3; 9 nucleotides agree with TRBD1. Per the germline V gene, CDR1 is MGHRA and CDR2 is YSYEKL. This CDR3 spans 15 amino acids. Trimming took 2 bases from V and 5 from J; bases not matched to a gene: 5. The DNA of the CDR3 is TGCGCCAGCAGCCAACAACAGGGGGCCATAGATACGCAGTATTTT. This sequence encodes CASSQQQGAIDTQYF.

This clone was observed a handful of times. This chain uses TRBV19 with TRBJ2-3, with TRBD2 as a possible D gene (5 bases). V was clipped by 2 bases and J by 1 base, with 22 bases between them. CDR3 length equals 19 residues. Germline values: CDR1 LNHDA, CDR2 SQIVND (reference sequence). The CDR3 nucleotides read TGTGCCAGTAGTATACGTTTCGGTCGGGCGGGTTCTCGCACAGATACGCAGTATTTT. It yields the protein CASSIRFGRAGSRTDTQYF.

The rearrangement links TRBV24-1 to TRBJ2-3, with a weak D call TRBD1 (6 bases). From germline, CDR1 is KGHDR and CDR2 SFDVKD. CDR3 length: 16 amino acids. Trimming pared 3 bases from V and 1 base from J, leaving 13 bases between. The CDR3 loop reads CATSDPAGVGTDTQYF. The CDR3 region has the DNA TGTGCCACCAGTGATCCGGCAGGGGTGGGCACAGATACGCAGTATTTT.

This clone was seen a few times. CDR3 sequence: CASRGQGRGPPQHF. The CDR3 nucleotides are TGTGCCAGCAGGGGACAGGGACGGGGGCCGCCCCAGCATTTT. The rearrangement joins TRBV2 to TRBJ1-5; 9 bases map to TRBD1. The ends lost 6 bases at V and 9 bases at J; junction bases unmatched: 9. CDR1 and CDR2 (germline): SNHLY, FYNNEI. The CDR3 covers 14 residues. Drawing the rest from reference TRBV2 and TRBJ1-5, the complete variable domain is EPEVTQTPSHQVTQMGQEVILRCVPISNHLYFYWYRQILGQKVEFLVSFYNNEISEKSEIFDDQFSVERPDGSNFTLKIRSTKLEDSAMYFCASRGQGRGPPQHFGDGTRLSIL.

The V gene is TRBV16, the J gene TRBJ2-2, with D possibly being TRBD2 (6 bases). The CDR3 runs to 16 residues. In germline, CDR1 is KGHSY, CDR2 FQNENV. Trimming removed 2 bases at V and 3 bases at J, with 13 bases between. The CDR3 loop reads CASSQQGGLDTGELFF. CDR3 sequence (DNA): TGTGCCAGCAGCCAACAAGGAGGGTTGGACACCGGGGAGCTGTTTTTT.

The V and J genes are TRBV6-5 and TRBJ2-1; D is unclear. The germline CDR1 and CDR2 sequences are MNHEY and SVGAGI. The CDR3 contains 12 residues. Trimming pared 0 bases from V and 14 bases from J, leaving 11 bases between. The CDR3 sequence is CASSYSQNNEFF. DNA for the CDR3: TGTGCCAGCAGTTACTCACAGAACAATGAGTTCTTC.

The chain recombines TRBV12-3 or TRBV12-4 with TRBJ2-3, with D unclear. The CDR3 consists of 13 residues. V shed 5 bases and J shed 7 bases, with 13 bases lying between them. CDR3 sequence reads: CASSTRHSNTQYF. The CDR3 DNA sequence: TGTGCCAGCAGTACACGGCATAGCAATACGCAGTATTTT.

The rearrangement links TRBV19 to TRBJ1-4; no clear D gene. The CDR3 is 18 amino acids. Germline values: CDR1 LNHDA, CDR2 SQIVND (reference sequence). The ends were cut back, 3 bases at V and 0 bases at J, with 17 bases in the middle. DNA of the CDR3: TGTGCCAGTAGTATTGAGCGACGGCCCGAGGCAACTAATGAAAAACTGTTTTTT. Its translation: CASSIERRPEATNEKLFF.

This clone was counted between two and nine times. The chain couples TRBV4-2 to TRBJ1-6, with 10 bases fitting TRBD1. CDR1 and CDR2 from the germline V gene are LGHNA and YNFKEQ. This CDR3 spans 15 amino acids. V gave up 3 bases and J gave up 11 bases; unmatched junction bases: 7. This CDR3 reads CASSQGGQGRPPLHF. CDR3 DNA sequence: TGTGCCAGCAGCCAGGGGGGACAGGGGAGGCCACCCCTCCACTTT.

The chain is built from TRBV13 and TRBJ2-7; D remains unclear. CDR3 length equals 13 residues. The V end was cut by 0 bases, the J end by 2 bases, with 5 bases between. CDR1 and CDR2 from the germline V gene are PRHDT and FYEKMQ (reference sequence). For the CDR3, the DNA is TGTGCCAGCAGCTTAGGCAGCGCCTACGAGCAGTACTTC. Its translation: CASSLGSAYEQYF.

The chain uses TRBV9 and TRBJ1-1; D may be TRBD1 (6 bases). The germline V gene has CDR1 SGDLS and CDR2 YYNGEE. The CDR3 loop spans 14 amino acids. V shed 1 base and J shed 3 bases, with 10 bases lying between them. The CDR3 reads CASSVQGRHTEAFF. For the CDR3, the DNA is TGTGCCAGCAGCGTACAGGGGCGACACACTGAAGCTTTCTTT.

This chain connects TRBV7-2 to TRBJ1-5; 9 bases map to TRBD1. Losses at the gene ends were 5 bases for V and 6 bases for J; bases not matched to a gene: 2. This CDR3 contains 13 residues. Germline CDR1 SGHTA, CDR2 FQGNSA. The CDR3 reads CASSTDRGQPQHF. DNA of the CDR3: TGTGCCAGCAGCACGGACAGGGGTCAGCCCCAGCATTTT.

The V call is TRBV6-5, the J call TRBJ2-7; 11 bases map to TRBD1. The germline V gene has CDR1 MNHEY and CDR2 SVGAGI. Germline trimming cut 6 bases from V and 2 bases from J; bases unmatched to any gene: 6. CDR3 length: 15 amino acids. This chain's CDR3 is CASRRGTGGTYEQYF. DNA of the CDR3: TGTGCCAGCAGGCGGGGGACAGGGGGAACCTACGAGCAGTACTTC.

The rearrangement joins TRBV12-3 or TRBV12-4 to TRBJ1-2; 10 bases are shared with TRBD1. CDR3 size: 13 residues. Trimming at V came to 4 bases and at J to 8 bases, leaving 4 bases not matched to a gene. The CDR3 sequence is CASSSGQGRGYTF. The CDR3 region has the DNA TGTGCCAGCAGTTCGGGACAGGGGAGAGGCTACACCTTC.

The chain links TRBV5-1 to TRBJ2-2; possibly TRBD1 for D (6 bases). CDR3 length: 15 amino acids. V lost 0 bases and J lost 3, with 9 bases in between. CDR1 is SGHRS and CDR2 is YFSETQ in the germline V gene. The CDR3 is CASSLGSGDTGELFF. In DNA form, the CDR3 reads TGCGCCAGCAGCTTGGGCTCAGGGGACACCGGGGAGCTGTTTTTT.

The CDR3 DNA reads TGTGCCAGCAGTTTTACCCTAGAGGCCACAGATACGCAGTATTTT. Protein product: CASSFTLEATDTQYF. This chain joins TRBV27 and TRBJ2-3, with D hard to call. The CDR3 has 15 amino acids. V lost 3 bases, J lost 2 bases, and 12 bases lay in between. From germline, CDR1 is MNHEY and CDR2 SMNVEV (reference sequence).

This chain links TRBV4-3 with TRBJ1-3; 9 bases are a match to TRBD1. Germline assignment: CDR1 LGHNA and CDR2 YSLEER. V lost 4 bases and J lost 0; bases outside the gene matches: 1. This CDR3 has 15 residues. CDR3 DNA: TGCGCCAGCAGCCCGGACAGGGGCTCTGGAAACACCATATATTTT. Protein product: CASSPDRGSGNTIYF.

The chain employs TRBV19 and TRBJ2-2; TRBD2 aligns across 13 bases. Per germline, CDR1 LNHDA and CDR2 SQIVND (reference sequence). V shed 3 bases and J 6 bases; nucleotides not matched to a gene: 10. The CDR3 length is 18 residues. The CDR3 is CASSMGTSGATKAGELFF. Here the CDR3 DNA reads TGTGCCAGTAGTATGGGGACTAGCGGGGCCACAAAGGCCGGGGAGCTGTTTTTT.

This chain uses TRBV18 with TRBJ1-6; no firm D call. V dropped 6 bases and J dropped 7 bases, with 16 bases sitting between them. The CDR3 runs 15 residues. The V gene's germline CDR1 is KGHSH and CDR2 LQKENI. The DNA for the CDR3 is TGTGCCAGCTCGGGCATCCAGGCGCAAAATTCACCCCTCCACTTT. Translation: CASSGIQAQNSPLHF. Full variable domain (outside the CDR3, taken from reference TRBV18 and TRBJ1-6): NAGVMQNPRHLVRRRGQEARLRCSPMKGHSHVYWYRQLPEEGLKFMVYLQKENIIDESGMPKERFSAEFPKEGPSILRIQQVVRGDSAAYFCASSGIQAQNSPLHFGNGTRLTVT.